What follows are 6 T cell receptor beta chains derived from one specimen sequenced in a study of T cells in tumors after PD-1 blockade. The table came from immunoSEQ multiplex PCR; TCRdb's copy has only in-frame clones and leaves some out. The sample carries approximately 63,000 clones, around two thirds recorded once. Specimen: PBMCs, collected after anti-PD-1 treatment. These receptors came from a human donor with basal cell carcinoma.

As DNA, the CDR3 is TGTGCCAGCAGTGAAGCTTCCGGGACAGGGGGCTACGAGCAGTACTTC. Protein product: CASSEASGTGGYEQYF. The chain has TRBV2 and TRBJ2-7; TRBD1 aligns across 11 bases. V was pared by 0 bases and J by 3 bases, with 4 bases of the junction left unmatched. The germline gives CDR1 SNHLY, CDR2 FYNNEI. This CDR3 spans 16 amino acids.

The rearrangement uses TRBV5-4 and TRBJ1-6, with TRBD1 as a possible D gene (6 bases). Trimming shortened V by 1 base and J by 13 bases, and 12 bases separated the two germline ends. Germline V gene lookup returns CDR1 SGHNT and CDR2 YYREEE (reference sequence). The CDR3 contains 13 residues. CDR3 in DNA: TGTGCCAGCAGCTTGAGAGAGGGGGGGCCCCTCCACTTT. It specifies CASSLREGGPLHF. Supplemented by reference TRBV5-4 and TRBJ1-6, the full variable domain reads ETGVTQSPTHLIKTRGQQVTLRCSSQSGHNTVSWYQQALGQGPQFIFQYYREEENGRGNFPPRFSGLQFPNYSSELNVNALELDDSALYLCASSLREGGPLHFGNGTRLTVT.

J is TRBJ2-3 and V is TRBV7-8; 11 bases line up with TRBD2. CDR3 size: 15 residues. With V trimmed by 5 bases and J by 2 bases, 3 bases remained unmatched. The germline V gene has CDR1 SGHVS and CDR2 FQNEAQ. The DNA of the CDR3 is TGTGCCAGCAGCAGACTAGCGGGGACCACAGATACGCAGTATTTT. Translated: CASSRLAGTTDTQYF.

The V gene is TRBV10-3, the J gene TRBJ2-5, with D possibly matching TRBD2 (6 bases). Germline CDR1 ENHRY, CDR2 SYGVKD. The CDR3 sequence is 13 residues long. V dropped 4 bases and J dropped 5 bases, with 11 bases sitting between them. Written as DNA, the CDR3 is TGTGCCATCAGTGGAGGAGGGGAGGAGACCCAGTACTTC. Encoded protein: CAISGGGEETQYF.

This chain joins TRBV10-2 and TRBJ2-1; 9 bases align to TRBD2. The CDR3 runs 16 residues. The germline V gene encodes CDR1 WSHSY and CDR2 SAAADI. The V gene end was trimmed by 3 bases and the J gene end by 3 bases; junction bases not matched to a gene: 6. DNA of the CDR3: TGCGCCAGCAGTGAAATTGCGGGGGGGAACTACAATGAGCAGTTCTTC. Amino acid sequence: CASSEIAGGNYNEQFF.

The chain links TRBV5-1 to TRBJ2-6; no firm D call. Trimming left V 0 bases short and J 1 base short, with 5 bases between. The CDR3 loop spans 15 amino acids. The germline V gene encodes CDR1 SGHRS and CDR2 YFSETQ. CDR3 in amino acids: CASSLGTSGANVLTF. CDR3 coding DNA: TGCGCCAGCAGCTTGGGCACTTCTGGGGCCAACGTCCTGACTTTC.